The subject of this entry is one TCR beta chain. These data originate in a study of T cell responses to AZD1222 COVID-19 vaccine. The protocol was immunoSEQ multiplex PCR, while the TCRdb copy is restricted to in-frame clones and leaves out a portion. The sample records under 130,000 clones, about 90% being singletons. Germline trimming cut 2 bases from V and 5 bases from J; bases unmatched to any gene: 5. Germline V gene sequence: CDR1 SGHTA, CDR2 FQGNSA. The CDR3 is 15 residues long. The sequencing used peripheral blood, collected on day 0 of AZD1222 vaccination. This TCR derives from an adult in good health. The chain employs TRBV7-2 and TRBJ1-5, with 8 positions matching TRBD1. In DNA form, the CDR3 reads TGTGCCAGCAGCTTATACGGGACAGGTGATCAGCCCCAGCATTTT. It yields the protein CASSLYGTGDQPQHF. The entire variable domain, with the rest obtained from reference TRBV7-2 and TRBJ1-5, is as follows: GAGVSQSPSNKVTEKGKDVELRCDPISGHTALYWYRQSLGQGLEFLIYFQGNSAPDKSGLPSDRFSAERTGGSVSTLTIQRTQQEDSAVYLCASSLYGTGDQPQHFGDGTRLSIL.